One sample yielded the 9 T cell receptor beta chains listed below, sequenced in a study of T cells in Graves' hyperthyroidism and ophthalmopathy. Researchers amplified the TCR beta CDR3 regions from RNA transcripts. When the TCR CDR3 underwent first-round RT-PCR, the HTBI primer set was used. TCRdb analysed the multiplex PCR reads with MiXCR anew, one entry per CDR3 protein. The top ten hold approximately 60% of the sample, which has 250,000 to 350,000 distinct CDR3 sequences, 20% to 25% seen once. Sequenced material: blood. All receptors come from a man aged 30 to 45 with Graves' ophthalmopathy.

This clonotype was recorded many times. The chain recombines TRBV11-2 with TRBJ2-3, with TRBD1 matching 8 bases. The CDR3 sequence is 14 residues long. V lost 4 bases, J lost 3 bases, and 3 bases stayed unmatched. The germline gives CDR1 SGHAT, CDR2 FQNNGV. CDR3 DNA: TGTGCCAGCAGCTCCGGACAGGGTACAGATACGCAGTATTTT. It translates to CASSSGQGTDTQYF.

This clonotype was counted at least ten times. The rearrangement links TRBV29-1 to TRBJ1-1; 8 bases map to TRBD1. CDR1 and CDR2 from the germline V gene are SQVTM and ANQGSEA. CDR3 size: 14 residues. The junction had 7 bases not matched to a gene; V was cut back by 6 bases and J by 1 base. The DNA of the CDR3 is TGCAGCGTCTCGTCGGGACAGGCGAACACTGAAGCTTTCTTT. Protein product: CSVSSGQANTEAFF.

V usage is TRBV6-1 and J usage is TRBJ1-3; weak D call: TRBD1 (5 bases). The CDR3 contains 16 residues. The V and J ends lost 6 bases and 0 bases respectively, with 15 bases between them. From germline, CDR1 is MNHNS and CDR2 SASEGT. CDR3 nucleotides: TGTGCCAGCAGACCCTTCGGGGCGCACTCTGGAAACACCATATATTTT. As protein: CASRPFGAHSGNTIYF.

J is TRBJ2-1 and V is TRBV20-1; 8 bases line up with TRBD2. V lost 3 bases and J lost 3; bases outside the gene matches: 7. CDR3 length: 15 amino acids. The V gene's germline CDR1 is DFQATT and CDR2 SNEGSKA (reference sequence). The CDR3 DNA sequence: TGCAGTGCTAGTCGGAATAGCGGGAACTACAATGAGCAGTTCTTC. Protein product: CSASRNSGNYNEQFF.

This clonotype has only a few counts. The chain has TRBV12-3 or TRBV12-4 and TRBJ1-3; D unresolved. CDR3 size: 13 residues. V dropped 5 bases and J dropped 5 bases, with 10 bases sitting between them. The DNA of the CDR3 is TGTGCCAGCAGTCCTCTGGCGAGAAACACCATATATTTT. It translates to CASSPLARNTIYF.

As to this clonotype: A junction boundary mismatches the germline segment, possibly from a read error. The chain carries TRBV28 and TRBJ1-6; D gene unclear. The CDR3 has 12 amino acids. Germline V gene data show CDR1 as MDHEN and CDR2 as SYDVKM. CDR3 bases: TGTGCCGGCAGCTCCTATAATTCACCCCTCCACTTT. Protein product: CAGSSYNSPLHF.

The chain is built from TRBV28 and TRBJ2-7; perhaps TRBD1 as D (6 bases). Germline CDR1 MDHEN, CDR2 SYDVKM. V was shortened by 4 bases and J by 2 bases, with 12 bases between the two germline ends. The CDR3 runs 14 residues. The DNA of the CDR3 is TGTGCCAGCAGTTCCAACAGGGCCACCTACGAGCAGTACTTC. Translating gives CASSSNRATYEQYF. The variable domain in full, with the rest retrieved from reference TRBV28 and TRBJ2-7, is DVKVTQSSRYLVKRTGEKVFLECVQDMDHENMFWYRQDPGLGLRLIYFSYDVKMKEKGDIPEGYSVSREKKERFSLILESASTNQTSMYLCASSSNRATYEQYFGPGTRLTVT.

This clonotype has ten or more counts. The rearrangement links TRBV9 to TRBJ2-1; D might be TRBD2 (5 bases). V lost 4 bases to trimming and J lost 5 bases, with 13 bases between them. The CDR3 totals 14 residues. The V gene's germline CDR1 is SGDLS and CDR2 YYNGEE. CDR3 loop: CASSPSLANNEQFF. CDR3 nucleotides: TGTGCCAGCAGCCCCTCCTTAGCGAACAATGAGCAGTTCTTC.

The chain combines TRBV28 with TRBJ2-3; the D call may be TRBD1 or TRBD2 (5 bases each). Trimming stripped 2 bases from V and 1 base from J, with 7 bases between. Germline values: CDR1 MDHEN, CDR2 SYDVKM. The CDR3 consists of 14 residues. DNA for the CDR3: TGTGCCAGCAGTTTAAGGGACCGCACAGATACGCAGTATTTT. Protein sequence: CASSLRDRTDTQYF.